The rows below give T cell receptor beta chains drawn from one sample of a study of T-cell memory formation after mild COVID-19. TCRdb passed the 5' RACE reads through MiXCR, listing each CDR3 protein once. The top ten clones hold roughly 20% of a sample with about 350,000 distinct CDR3 sequences, approximately 15% of them seen once. Sequenced sample: PBMCs or a T cell subset sorted from them (not recorded which). The receptors derive from a man younger than 35 who had mild COVID-19 (a few samples of this study predate the infection). Cell type and time point are not known. Each CDR3 is given with its conserved first and last residue. D genes are given only for firm matches. Clone size is given for some rows only: seen once, a few or many times, or a class if the clone is expanded.

V gene	D gene	clone size	J gene	CDR3 protein	CDR3 DNA
TRBV12-3/TRBV12-4	TRBD1	few	TRBJ2-2	CASGPGTGAGELFF	TGTGCCAGCGGTCCCGGGACAGGGGCCGGGGAGCTGTTTTTT
TRBV3-1	-	few	TRBJ2-3	CASSQESGLGDTQYF	TGTGCCAGCAGCCAAGAGAGCGGGTTGGGGGATACGCAGTATTTT
TRBV5-4	TRBD2	few	TRBJ2-7	CASSSWGGEQYF	TGTGCCAGCAGCTCGTGGGGGGGCGAGCAGTACTTC
TRBV7-8	-	-	TRBJ2-7	CASSGTTGIEQYF	TGTGCCAGCAGCGGAACAACAGGGATCGAGCAGTACTTC
TRBV29-1	-	-	TRBJ2-3	CSVGTSRVGTDTQYF	TGCAGCGTCGGAACTTCGCGGGTAGGCACAGATACGCAGTATTTT
TRBV6-2/TRBV6-3	TRBD1	few	TRBJ2-5	CASSEQGPETQYF	TGTGCCAGCAGTGAACAGGGGCCAGAGACCCAGTACTTC
TRBV6-2/TRBV6-3	TRBD1	-	TRBJ2-2	CASRKTGGLYTGELFF	TGTGCCAGCAGGAAAACAGGGGGACTGTACACCGGGGAGCTGTTTTTT
TRBV7-9	-	few	TRBJ2-7	CASRPQDTYEQYF	TGTGCCAGCAGACCCCAAGACACCTACGAGCAGTACTTC
TRBV5-1	-	-	TRBJ1-1	CASSSTGFRNTEAFF	TGCGCCAGCAGCTCTACAGGGTTCAGGAACACTGAAGCTTTCTTT
TRBV27	-	-	TRBJ2-5	CASSLMSRQETQYF	TGTGCCAGCAGTTTAATGTCAAGACAAGAGACCCAGTACTTC
TRBV7-3	TRBD2	few	TRBJ2-1	CASSLLAGLRGEQFF	TGTGCCAGCAGCCTACTAGCGGGGCTACGAGGTGAGCAGTTCTTC
TRBV3-1	TRBD1	-	TRBJ2-1	CASSQGTGGNEQFF	TGTGCCAGCAGCCAGGGGACAGGGGGCAATGAGCAGTTCTTC
TRBV7-9	-	few	TRBJ1-2	CASSSPWRGGTNYGYTF	TGTGCCAGCAGCTCACCTTGGCGGGGGGGAACTAACTATGGCTACACCTTC
TRBV10-2	-	-	TRBJ2-1	CASSGFRGADNEQFF	TGCGCCAGCAGTGGATTTCGGGGCGCAGACAATGAGCAGTTCTTC
TRBV3-1	TRBD1	-	TRBJ1-2	CASSQPDRDGGYTF	TGTGCCAGCAGCCAACCCGACAGGGATGGTGGCTACACCTTC
TRBV4-1	-	-	TRBJ2-7	CASSQAMDPGPPKWEQYF	TGCGCCAGCAGCCAAGCCATGGATCCCGGGCCCCCGAAATGGGAGCAGTACTTC
TRBV5-1	TRBD2	many	TRBJ2-3	CASSPYSGGRTDTQYF	TGCGCCAGCAGCCCCTATAGCGGGGGACGCACAGATACGCAGTATTTT
TRBV6-5	TRBD1	-	TRBJ1-5	CATNPRGNRGNQPQHF	TGTGCCACGAATCCCAGGGGGAATAGGGGCAATCAGCCCCAGCATTTT
TRBV7-2	TRBD2	-	TRBJ2-1	CASSFQSVAGGLYNEQFF	TGTGCCAGCAGCTTCCAGTCGGTAGCGGGGGGGCTGTACAATGAGCAGTTCTTC
TRBV6-2/TRBV6-3	-	few	TRBJ2-5	CASSDNPGPSQETQYF	TGTGCCAGCAGTGATAACCCCGGACCATCGCAAGAGACCCAGTACTTC
TRBV6-1	-	few	TRBJ1-5	CASSPGTGQPQHF	TGTGCCAGCAGTCCTGGGACGGGTCAGCCCCAGCATTTT
TRBV7-2	-	few	TRBJ2-5	CASSLTGFSTQYF	TGTGCCAGCAGCTTAACAGGGTTTTCGACCCAGTACTTC
TRBV6-6	-	-	TRBJ1-4	CASSPRPQLNEKLFF	TGTGCCAGCAGTCCGCGACCGCAACTAAATGAAAAACTGTTTTTT
TRBV28	TRBD1	-	TRBJ2-6	CASSLTPTGASGANVLTF	TGTGCCAGCAGTTTAACCCCGACAGGGGCCTCTGGGGCCAACGTCCTGACTTTC
TRBV5-1	-	many	TRBJ1-2	CASSLIGSNGYTF	TGCGCCAGCAGCTTGATAGGGAGTAATGGCTACACCTTC
TRBV7-9	-	few	TRBJ1-3	CAAEETHSGNTIYF	TGTGCCGCTGAGGAGACGCACTCTGGAAACACCATATATTTT
TRBV6-2/TRBV6-3	TRBD1	-	TRBJ2-2	CASTTGGHMRTGELFF	TGTGCCAGCACCACAGGGGGACACATGAGGACCGGGGAGCTGTTTTTT
TRBV7-8	-	-	TRBJ2-3	CASSFTGNTQYF	TGTGCCAGCAGCTTTACAGGCAATACGCAGTATTTT
TRBV4-1	-	-	TRBJ2-3	CASSPAVGLTDTQYF	TGCGCCAGCAGCCCCGCCGTGGGCCTCACAGATACGCAGTATTTT
TRBV20-1	TRBD2	-	TRBJ2-7	CSAPHSGGAYEQYF	TGCAGTGCACCTCATAGCGGGGGCGCTTACGAGCAGTACTTC
TRBV6-5	-	few	TRBJ2-2	CASSATTSGELFF	TGTGCCAGCAGTGCCACTACCTCCGGGGAGCTGTTTTTT